One and the same sample provided the 9 T cell receptor beta chains below, sequenced in a study of blood T cell repertoires in COVID-19. Sequencing was performed with immunoSEQ multiplex PCR; in TCRdb, only in-frame clones are kept and a portion is missing. The top ten clones hold 1.5% to 2% of a sample with some 510,000 clones, around 89% of them seen once. Specimen: PBMCs or T cells enriched from blood (not recorded which). The receptors shown here come from a middle-aged woman who had recovered from COVID-19.

This clone is a singleton in its sample. The rearrangement uses TRBV14 and TRBJ1-6, with TRBD1 as a possible D gene (5 bases). The CDR3 spans 14 residues. The germline V gene encodes CDR1 SGHDN and CDR2 FVKESK. V was clipped by 3 bases and J by 4 bases, with 7 bases between them. CDR3 DNA sequence: TGTGCCAGCAGCCAGGCAGGGTATAATTCACCCCTCCACTTT. This encodes CASSQAGYNSPLHF.

The chain links TRBV5-8 to TRBJ1-4; D might be TRBD1 (5 bases). Germline CDR1 SGHTS, CDR2 YDEGEE. Trimming removed 5 bases at V and 0 bases at J, with 14 bases between. This CDR3 has 16 residues. CDR3 coding DNA: TGTGCCAGCAGAATGGGGGGGTTATCAACTAATGAAAAACTGTTTTTT. Translation gives CASRMGGLSTNEKLFF.

The gene calls are TRBV3-1 (or the pseudogene TRBV3-2) and TRBJ1-2; D gene unclear. The V and J ends lost 6 bases and 1 base respectively, with 12 bases between them. The germline V gene has CDR1 LGHDT and CDR2 YNNKEL (reference sequence). CDR3 length: 14 amino acids. CDR3 nucleotides: TGTGCCAGCAGTCGTTTCTCGGTTAACTATGGCTACACCTTC. It translates to CASSRFSVNYGYTF.

The sample holds one count of this clone. The J gene is TRBJ2-7, the V gene TRBV6-5; 7 positions match TRBD2. Germline-derived CDR1 and CDR2 are MNHEY and SVGAGI. V lost 5 bases to trimming and J lost 1 base; unmatched junction nucleotides: 8. The CDR3 length is 15 residues. CDR3 region: CASSPSGGRSYEQYF. As DNA, the CDR3 is TGTGCCAGCAGTCCCTCTGGCGGGAGATCCTACGAGCAGTACTTC.

Only a few counts were recorded for this clone. The V gene is TRBV5-1, the J gene TRBJ1-5; unclear D gene. V was cut by 4 bases and J by 0 bases, with 8 bases left in between. The CDR3 length is 14 residues. Germline V gene sequence: CDR1 SGHRS, CDR2 YFSETQ. The CDR3 bases are TGCGCCAGCAGCCCCCACTTTAGCAATCAGCCCCAGCATTTT. Translation gives CASSPHFSNQPQHF.

This chain connects TRBV7-9 to TRBJ2-5; TRBD2 matches at 7 bases. V trimming: 0 bases; J trimming: 5 bases; junction bases outside the gene matches: 15. CDR1 and CDR2 (germline): SEHNR, FQNEAQ (reference sequence). The CDR3 contains 18 residues. The CDR3 protein is CASSLARGLAGLLETQYF. The CDR3 DNA sequence: TGTGCCAGCAGCTTAGCCCGGGGGTTAGCGGGCCTTCTGGAGACCCAGTACTTC.

This chain joins TRBV27 and TRBJ1-2, with 8 bases fitting TRBD1. Germline assignment: CDR1 MNHEY and CDR2 SMNVEV (reference sequence). The J segment lost 4 bases and the V segment lost 5 bases, leaving 3 bases of the junction unmatched. CDR3 length equals 13 residues. The CDR3 is CASSQGTGYGYTF. Written as DNA, the CDR3 is TGTGCCAGCAGTCAAGGGACAGGCTATGGCTACACCTTC.

The chain links TRBV11-3 to TRBJ2-1; TRBD2 aligns across 7 bases. The V and J ends lost 5 bases and 3 bases, in that order; junction bases with no gene match: 10. The CDR3 consists of 16 residues. Germline V gives CDR1 SGHNT, CDR2 YENEEA. The CDR3 nucleotides are TGTGCCAGCAGCCCCCTCGGGGGGAGTTTCTACAATGAGCAGTTCTTC. It specifies CASSPLGGSFYNEQFF.

The rearrangement uses TRBV6-5 and TRBJ2-1; 12 bases line up with TRBD2. The trim removed 10 bases at V and 5 bases at J, leaving 3 bases unmatched. Germline assignment: CDR1 MNHEY and CDR2 SVGAGI. This CDR3 is built from 13 residues. The CDR3 is CATRTSGDNEQFF. In DNA form, the CDR3 reads TGTGCCACCAGGACTAGCGGGGACAATGAGCAGTTCTTC.